This TCR beta chain was retrieved from a study of CD8+CD57+ T cells in acquired aplastic anemia. Background on the study: DNA per sorted CD4+ or CD8+ sample ranged roughly 0.19 to 27.4 ug, averaging roughly 3.2 ug. Whole-study findings and limits: Patients showed no significant difference from controls in CD8+ Simpson's diversity. The same twenty-nine CD8+ CDR3 sequences occurred in patients and in controls.

This clonotype was seen many times. Its antigen is not known. TCR beta VDJ and CDR3 were profiled, and genomic DNA was the template. TCRdb recomputed calls from the reads with MiXCR, one row per CDR3 protein. The table has about 190,000 distinct CDR3 sequences, around three fifths seen once. Germline-derived CDR1 and CDR2 are SGHAT and FQNNGV. The CDR3 is 12 residues long. The germline V and J ends were trimmed by 7 bases and 7 bases, with 13 bases remaining between them. The rearrangement joins TRBV11-2 to TRBJ1-2, with D unresolved. The receptor was derived from a human donor with severe aplastic anemia or a healthy control (not recorded which). Sequenced: sorted CD4+, CD8+, or CD8+CD57+ T cells (not recorded which) from PBMCs. CDR3 sequence reads: CASTHEGGGYTF. DNA for the CDR3: TGTGCCAGCACCCATGAAGGAGGTGGCTACACCTTC.